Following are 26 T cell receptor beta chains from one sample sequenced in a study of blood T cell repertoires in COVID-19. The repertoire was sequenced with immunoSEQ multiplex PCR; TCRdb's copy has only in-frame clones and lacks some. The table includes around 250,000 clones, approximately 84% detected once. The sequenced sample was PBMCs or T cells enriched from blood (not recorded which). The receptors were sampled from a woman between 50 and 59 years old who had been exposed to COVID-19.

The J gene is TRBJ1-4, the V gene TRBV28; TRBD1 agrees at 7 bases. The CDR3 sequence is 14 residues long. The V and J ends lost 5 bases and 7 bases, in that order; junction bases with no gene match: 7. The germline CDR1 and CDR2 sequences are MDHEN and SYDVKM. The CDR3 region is CASSTGATGEKLFF. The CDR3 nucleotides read TGTGCCAGCAGTACAGGGGCTACAGGTGAAAAACTGTTTTTT. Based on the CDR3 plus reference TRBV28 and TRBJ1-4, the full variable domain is DVKVTQSSRYLVKRTGEKVFLECVQDMDHENMFWYRQDPGLGLRLIYFSYDVKMKEKGDIPEGYSVSREKKERFSLILESASTNQTSMYLCASSTGATGEKLFFGSGTQLSVL.

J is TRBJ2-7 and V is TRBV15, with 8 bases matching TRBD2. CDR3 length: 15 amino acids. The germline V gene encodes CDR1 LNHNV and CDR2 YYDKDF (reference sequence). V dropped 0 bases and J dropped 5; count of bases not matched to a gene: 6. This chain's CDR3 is CATSRDRGGSDEQYF. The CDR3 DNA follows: TGTGCCACCAGCAGAGATCGGGGGGGCAGCGACGAGCAGTACTTC.

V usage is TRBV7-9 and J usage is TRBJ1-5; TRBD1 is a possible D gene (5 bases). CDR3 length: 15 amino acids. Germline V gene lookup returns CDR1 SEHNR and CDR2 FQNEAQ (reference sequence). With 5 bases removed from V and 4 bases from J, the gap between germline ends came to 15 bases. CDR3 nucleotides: TGTGCCAGCAGCCCCTCTGCAGGGCCTAATCAGCCCCAGCATTTT. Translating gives CASSPSAGPNQPQHF.

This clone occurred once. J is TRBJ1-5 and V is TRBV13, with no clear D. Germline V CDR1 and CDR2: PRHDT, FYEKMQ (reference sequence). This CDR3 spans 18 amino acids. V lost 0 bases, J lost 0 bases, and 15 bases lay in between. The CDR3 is CASSLGGPGGYSNQPQHF. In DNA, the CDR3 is TGTGCCAGCAGCTTAGGCGGCCCGGGAGGCTATAGCAATCAGCCCCAGCATTTT.

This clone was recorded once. CDR3 nucleotides: TGTGCCAGCTCCAGGGAAGGATTTGAAGCTTTCTTT. Amino acids: CASSREGFEAFF. V is TRBV9 and J is TRBJ1-1; D is possibly TRBD1 (5 bases). Trimming cost V 7 bases and J 7 bases, with 14 bases left between them. Germline assignment: CDR1 SGDLS and CDR2 YYNGEE. The CDR3 loop spans 12 amino acids.

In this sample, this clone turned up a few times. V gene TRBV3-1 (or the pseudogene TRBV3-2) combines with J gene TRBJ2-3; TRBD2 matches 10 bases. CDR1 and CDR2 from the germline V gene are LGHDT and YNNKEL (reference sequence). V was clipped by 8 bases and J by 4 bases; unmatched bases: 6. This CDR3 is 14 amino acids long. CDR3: CASSERGGPDTQYF. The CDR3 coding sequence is TGTGCCAGCTCGGAGCGGGGGGGCCCAGATACGCAGTATTTT.

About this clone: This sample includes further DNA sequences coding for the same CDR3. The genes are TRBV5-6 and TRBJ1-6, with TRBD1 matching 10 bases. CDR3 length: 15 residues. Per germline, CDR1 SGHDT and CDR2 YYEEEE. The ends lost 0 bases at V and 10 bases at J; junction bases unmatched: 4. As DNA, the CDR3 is TGTGCCAGCAGCTTGGGGGACAGGGGTGGCTCACCCCTCCACTTT. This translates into CASSLGDRGGSPLHF.

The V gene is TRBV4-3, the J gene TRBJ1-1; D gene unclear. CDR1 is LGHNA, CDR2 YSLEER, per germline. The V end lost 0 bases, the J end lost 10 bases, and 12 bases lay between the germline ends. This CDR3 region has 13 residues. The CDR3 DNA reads TGCGCCAGCAGCCAAGATCAAGGACTGAGAGCTTTCTTT. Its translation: CASSQDQGLRAFF.

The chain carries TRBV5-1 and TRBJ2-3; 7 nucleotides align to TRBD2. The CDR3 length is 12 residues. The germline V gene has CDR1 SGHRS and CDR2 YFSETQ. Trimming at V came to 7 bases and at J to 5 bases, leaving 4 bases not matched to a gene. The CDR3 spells CASRLAGDTQYF. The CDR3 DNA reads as TGCGCCAGCCGACTAGCCGGAGATACGCAGTATTTT.

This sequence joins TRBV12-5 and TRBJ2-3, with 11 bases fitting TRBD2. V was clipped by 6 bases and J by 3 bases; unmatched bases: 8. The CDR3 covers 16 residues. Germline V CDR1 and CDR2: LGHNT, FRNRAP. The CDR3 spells CASGLRSGGATDTQYF. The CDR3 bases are TGTGCTAGTGGCCTGCGTAGCGGGGGGGCGACAGATACGCAGTATTTT.

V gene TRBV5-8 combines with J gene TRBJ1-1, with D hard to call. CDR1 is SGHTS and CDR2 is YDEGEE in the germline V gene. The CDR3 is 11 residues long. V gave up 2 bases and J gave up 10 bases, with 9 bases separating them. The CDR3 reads CASSFGPGAFF. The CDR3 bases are TGTGCCAGCAGCTTCGGTCCTGGAGCTTTCTTT.

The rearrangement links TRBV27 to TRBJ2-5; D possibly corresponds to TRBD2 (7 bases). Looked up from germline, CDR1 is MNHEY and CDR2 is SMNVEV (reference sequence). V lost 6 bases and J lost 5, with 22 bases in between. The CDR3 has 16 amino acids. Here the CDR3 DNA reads TGTGCCAGCAGCGTAGGGGGGGGGCCCGGTATGGAGACCCAGTACTTC. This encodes CASSVGGGPGMETQYF.

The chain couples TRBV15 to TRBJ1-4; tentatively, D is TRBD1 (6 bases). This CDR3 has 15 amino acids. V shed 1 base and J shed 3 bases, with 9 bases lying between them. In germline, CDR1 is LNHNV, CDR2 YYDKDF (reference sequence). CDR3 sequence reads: CATSRAGQPNEKLFF. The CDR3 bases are TGTGCCACCAGCAGAGCTGGACAGCCTAATGAAAAACTGTTTTTT.

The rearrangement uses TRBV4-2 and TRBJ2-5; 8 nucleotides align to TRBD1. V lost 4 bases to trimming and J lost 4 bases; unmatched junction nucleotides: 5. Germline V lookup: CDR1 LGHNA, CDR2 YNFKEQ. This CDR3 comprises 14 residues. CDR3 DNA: TGTGCCAGCAGCCCGGACAGGGAGCGAGAGACCCAGTACTTC. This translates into CASSPDRERETQYF.

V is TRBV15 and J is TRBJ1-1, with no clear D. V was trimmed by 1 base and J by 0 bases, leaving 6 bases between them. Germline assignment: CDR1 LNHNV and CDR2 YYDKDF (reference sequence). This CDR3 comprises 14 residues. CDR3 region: CATSRGRMNTEAFF. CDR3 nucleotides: TGTGCCACCAGCAGAGGGCGGATGAACACTGAAGCTTTCTTT.

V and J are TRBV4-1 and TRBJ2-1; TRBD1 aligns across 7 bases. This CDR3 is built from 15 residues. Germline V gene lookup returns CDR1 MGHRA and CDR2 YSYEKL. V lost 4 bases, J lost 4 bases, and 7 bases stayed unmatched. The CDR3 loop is CASSRLDRRYNEQFF. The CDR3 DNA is TGCGCCAGCAGCCGCCTGGACAGGAGGTACAATGAGCAGTTCTTC.

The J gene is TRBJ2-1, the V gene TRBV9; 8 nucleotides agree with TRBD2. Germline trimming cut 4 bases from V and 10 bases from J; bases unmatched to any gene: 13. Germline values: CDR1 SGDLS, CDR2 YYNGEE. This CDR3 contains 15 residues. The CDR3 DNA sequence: TGTGCCAGCAGCCTCCCCGAAGCGGGGGAAGGGGAGCAGTTCTTC. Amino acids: CASSLPEAGEGEQFF.

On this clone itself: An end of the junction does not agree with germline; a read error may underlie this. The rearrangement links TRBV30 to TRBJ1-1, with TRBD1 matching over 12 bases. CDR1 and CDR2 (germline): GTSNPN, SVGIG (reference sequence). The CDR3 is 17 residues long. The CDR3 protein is CAWSAWPKPGTGGAFRF. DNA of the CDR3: TGTGCCTGGAGTGCCTGGCCCAAACCAGGGACAGGGGGCGCGTTCCGATTT.

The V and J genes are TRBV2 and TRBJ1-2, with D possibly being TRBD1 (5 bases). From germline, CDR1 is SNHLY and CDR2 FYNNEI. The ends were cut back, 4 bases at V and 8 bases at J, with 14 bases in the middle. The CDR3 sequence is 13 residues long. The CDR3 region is CASSAGEDGGYTF. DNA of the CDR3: TGTGCCAGCAGTGCGGGGGAAGATGGGGGCTACACCTTC. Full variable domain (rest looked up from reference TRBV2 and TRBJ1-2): EPEVTQTPSHQVTQMGQEVILRCVPISNHLYFYWYRQILGQKVEFLVSFYNNEISEKSEIFDDQFSVERPDGSNFTLKIRSTKLEDSAMYFCASSAGEDGGYTFGSGTRLTVV.

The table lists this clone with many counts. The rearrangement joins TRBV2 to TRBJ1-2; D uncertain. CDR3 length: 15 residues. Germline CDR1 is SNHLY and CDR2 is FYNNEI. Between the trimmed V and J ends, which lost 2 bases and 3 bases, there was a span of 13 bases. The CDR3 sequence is CASSENAGSYYGYTF. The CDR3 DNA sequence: TGTGCCAGCAGTGAAAATGCCGGGAGTTACTATGGCTACACCTTC.

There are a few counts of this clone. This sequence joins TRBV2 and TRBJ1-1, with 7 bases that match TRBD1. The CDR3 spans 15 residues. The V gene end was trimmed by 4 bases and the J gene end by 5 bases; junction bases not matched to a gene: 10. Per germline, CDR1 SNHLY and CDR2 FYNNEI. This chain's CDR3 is CASSARPQGGTEAFF. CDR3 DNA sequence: TGTGCCAGCAGTGCCCGGCCCCAGGGGGGAACTGAAGCTTTCTTT.

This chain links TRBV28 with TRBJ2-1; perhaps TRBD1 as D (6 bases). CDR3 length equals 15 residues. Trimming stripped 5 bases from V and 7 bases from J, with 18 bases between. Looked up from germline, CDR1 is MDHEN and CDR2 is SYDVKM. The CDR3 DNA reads TGTGCCAGCAGTGTACAGGGTGGGGTTGGGAATGAGCAGTTCTTC. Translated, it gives CASSVQGGVGNEQFF.

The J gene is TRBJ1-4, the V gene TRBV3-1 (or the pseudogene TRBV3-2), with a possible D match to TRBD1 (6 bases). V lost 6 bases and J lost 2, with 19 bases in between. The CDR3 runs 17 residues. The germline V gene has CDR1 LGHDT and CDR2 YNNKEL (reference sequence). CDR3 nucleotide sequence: TGTGCCAGCAGACGATCCGCAGGGGTGGCCACTAATGAAAAACTGTTTTTT. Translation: CASRRSAGVATNEKLFF.

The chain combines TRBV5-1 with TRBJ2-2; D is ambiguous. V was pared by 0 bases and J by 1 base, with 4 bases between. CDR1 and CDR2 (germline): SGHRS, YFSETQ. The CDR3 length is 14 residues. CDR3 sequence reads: CASSLAQNTGELFF. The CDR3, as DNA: TGCGCCAGCAGCTTGGCCCAGAACACCGGGGAGCTGTTTTTT. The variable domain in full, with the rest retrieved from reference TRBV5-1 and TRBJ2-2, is KAGVTQTPRYLIKTRGQQVTLSCSPISGHRSVSWYQQTPGQGLQFLFEYFSETQRNKGNFPGRFSGRQFSNSRSEMNVSTLELGDSALYLCASSLAQNTGELFFGEGSRLTVL.

Here the CDR3 reads CASSLKLTGLKNIQYF. The CDR3 DNA sequence: TGTGCCAGCAGTTTAAAGCTTACAGGGTTAAAAAACATTCAGTACTTC. This chain joins TRBV27 and TRBJ2-4; tentatively, D is TRBD1 (6 bases). Trimming stripped 2 bases from V and 4 bases from J, with 15 bases between. CDR3 length: 16 residues. Germline values: CDR1 MNHEY, CDR2 SMNVEV (reference sequence).

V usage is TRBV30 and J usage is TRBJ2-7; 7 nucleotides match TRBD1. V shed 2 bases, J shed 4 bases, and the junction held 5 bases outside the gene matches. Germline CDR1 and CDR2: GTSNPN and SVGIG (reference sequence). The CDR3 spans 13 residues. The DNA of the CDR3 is TGTGCCTGGAGTCCCCCGGGACAGTACGAGCAGTACTTC. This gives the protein CAWSPPGQYEQYF.